This record looks at one T cell receptor beta chain sequence and its context. In the same sample, other DNA sequences code for this CDR3. These data come from a study of shared clonotypes between healthy human individuals. Germline V CDR1 and CDR2: KGHSH, LQKENI. The V gene end was trimmed by 6 bases and the J gene end by 3 bases; junction bases not matched to a gene: 6. This CDR3 has 15 residues. Libraries were prepared by immunoSEQ multiplex PCR; TCRdb keeps only in-frame clonotypes and omits some of them. The sample consists of some 2,500,000 clones, under 95% of them appearing once. In the CD4+ fraction, cells were divided into CD45RA+ naive and CD45RA-negative memory subsets.

This rearrangement joins TRBV18 to TRBJ2-3, with 10 bases aligning to TRBD1. The specimen was naive CD4+ T cells from PBMCs. As to subset: CD45RA+ positively selected. The sequence was obtained from a man aged 18 to 29 in good health. Some clones in this sample may be carry-over from other donors' samples. This CDR3 reads CASSPGQGGTDTQYF. CDR3 sequence (DNA): TGTGCCAGCTCTCCCGGACAGGGGGGGACAGATACGCAGTATTTT. The variable domain in full, with the rest retrieved from reference TRBV18 and TRBJ2-3, is NAGVMQNPRHLVRRRGQEARLRCSPMKGHSHVYWYRQLPEEGLKFMVYLQKENIIDESGMPKERFSAEFPKEGPSILRIQQVVRGDSAAYFCASSPGQGGTDTQYFGPGTRLTVL.